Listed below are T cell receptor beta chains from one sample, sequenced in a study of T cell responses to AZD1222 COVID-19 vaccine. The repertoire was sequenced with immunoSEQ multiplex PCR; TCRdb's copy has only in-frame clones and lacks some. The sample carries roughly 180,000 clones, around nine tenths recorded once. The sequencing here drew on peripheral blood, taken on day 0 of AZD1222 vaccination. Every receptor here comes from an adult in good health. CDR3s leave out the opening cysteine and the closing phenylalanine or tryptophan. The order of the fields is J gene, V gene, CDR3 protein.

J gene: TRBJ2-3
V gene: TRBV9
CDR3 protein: ASNRDSRGSDTQY

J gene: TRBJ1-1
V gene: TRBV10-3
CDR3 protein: AISGWDMNTEAF

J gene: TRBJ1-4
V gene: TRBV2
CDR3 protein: ASRVGDTTNEKLF

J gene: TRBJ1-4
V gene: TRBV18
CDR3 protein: ASSPGRNEKLF

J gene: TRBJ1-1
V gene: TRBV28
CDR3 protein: ASSLSRDAEAF

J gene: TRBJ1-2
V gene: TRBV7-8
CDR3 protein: ASSLRAGTGDSGYT

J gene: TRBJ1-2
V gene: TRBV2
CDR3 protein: ASSDPGTGVRVGYT

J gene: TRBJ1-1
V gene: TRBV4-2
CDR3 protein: ASSRMAGDRGMNTEAF

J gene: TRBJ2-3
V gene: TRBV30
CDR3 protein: AWSGPGDTQY

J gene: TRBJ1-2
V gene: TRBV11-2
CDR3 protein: ASSPNKVYGYT

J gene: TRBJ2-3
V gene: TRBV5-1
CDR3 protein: ASSLVYGSSDTQY

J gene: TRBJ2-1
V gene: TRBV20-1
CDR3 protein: SATQMEQF

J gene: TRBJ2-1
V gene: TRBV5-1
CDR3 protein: ASSLHSGPSYNEQF

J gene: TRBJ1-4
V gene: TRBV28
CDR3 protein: ASTDQGADEKLF

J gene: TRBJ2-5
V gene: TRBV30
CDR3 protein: AWRSPGVETQY

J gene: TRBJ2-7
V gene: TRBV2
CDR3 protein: ASSELQGYEYEQY

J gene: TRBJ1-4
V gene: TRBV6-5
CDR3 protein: ASSFGQGSTNEKLF

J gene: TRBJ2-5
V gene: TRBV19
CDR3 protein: ASSAASSQETQY

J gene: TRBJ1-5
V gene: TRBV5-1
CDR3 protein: ASSSDGQGNQPQH

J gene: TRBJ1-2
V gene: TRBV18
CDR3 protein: ASSPNLPGTGGVGNYGYT

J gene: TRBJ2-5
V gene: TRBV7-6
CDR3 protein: ASSPRTSVFQETQY

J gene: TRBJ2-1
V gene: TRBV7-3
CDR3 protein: ASSPRTSNSYNEQF

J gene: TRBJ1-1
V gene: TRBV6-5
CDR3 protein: ASSWTAGEAF

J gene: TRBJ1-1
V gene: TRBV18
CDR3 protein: ASSPSRGRNTEAF

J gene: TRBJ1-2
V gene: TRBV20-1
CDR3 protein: SASWQAGSYT

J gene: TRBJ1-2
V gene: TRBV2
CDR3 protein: ASTSLEIRGPYGYT

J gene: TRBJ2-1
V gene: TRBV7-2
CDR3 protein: ASSLERVGAGNEQF

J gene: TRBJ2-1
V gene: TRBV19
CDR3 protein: ATQLAREQF

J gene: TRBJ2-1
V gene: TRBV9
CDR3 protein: ASSVAGTVSYNEQF

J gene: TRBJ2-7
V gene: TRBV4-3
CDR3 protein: AGEHDGYEQY

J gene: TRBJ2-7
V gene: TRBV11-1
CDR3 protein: ASSLDRGYEQY

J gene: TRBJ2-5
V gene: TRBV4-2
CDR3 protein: ASSQERGGQETQY

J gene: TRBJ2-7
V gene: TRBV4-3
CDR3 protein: ASSLRQGPKTYEQY

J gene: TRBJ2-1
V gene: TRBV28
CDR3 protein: ASSFGEVNEQF

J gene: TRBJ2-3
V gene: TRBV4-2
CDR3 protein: ASSQDSEAGMRDTQY

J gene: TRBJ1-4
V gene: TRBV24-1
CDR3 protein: ATGSGGTNEKLF